This TCR beta chain was profiled in a study of blood T cells in healthy people across ages. Findings and caveats of the study: The study found TCR beta diversity correlated strongly with naive T cell percentage.

There are 16 residues in the CDR3. Per the germline V gene, CDR1 is LGHNA and CDR2 is YNFKEQ. The ends were cut back, 0 bases at V and 7 bases at J, with 18 bases in the middle. A second PCR, run for about 6 to 11 cycles, used a sample-barcoded 5' primer plus a J-beta primer mix. From the 5' RACE reads, TCRdb called clonotypes with MiXCR, one entry per CDR3 protein. The sample lists fewer than 900,000 distinct CDR3 sequences, 40% to 45% occurring once. Note on this clonotype: As yet, its antigen is unknown.

The sequence was collected from a woman in her fifties or sixties in good health. J is TRBJ1-2 and V is TRBV4-2; D might be TRBD1 (5 bases). Sequencing was performed on blood. The CDR3 loop reads CASSQDLRGAVSGYTF. CDR3 nucleotide sequence: TGTGCCAGCAGCCAAGATCTGAGGGGAGCTGTGAGTGGCTACACCTTC.